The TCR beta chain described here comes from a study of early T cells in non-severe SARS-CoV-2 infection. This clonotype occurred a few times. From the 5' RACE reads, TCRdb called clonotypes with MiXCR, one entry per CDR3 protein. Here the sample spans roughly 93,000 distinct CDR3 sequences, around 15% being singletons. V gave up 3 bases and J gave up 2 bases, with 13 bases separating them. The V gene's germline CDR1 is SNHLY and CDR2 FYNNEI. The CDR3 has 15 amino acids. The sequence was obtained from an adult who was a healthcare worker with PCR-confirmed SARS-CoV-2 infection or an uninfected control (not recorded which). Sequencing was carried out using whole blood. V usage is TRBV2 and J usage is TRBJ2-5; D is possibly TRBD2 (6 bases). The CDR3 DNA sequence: TGTGCCAGCAGTGACCCCGTGGAGGGTCAAGAGACCCAGTACTTC. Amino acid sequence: CASSDPVEGQETQYF.